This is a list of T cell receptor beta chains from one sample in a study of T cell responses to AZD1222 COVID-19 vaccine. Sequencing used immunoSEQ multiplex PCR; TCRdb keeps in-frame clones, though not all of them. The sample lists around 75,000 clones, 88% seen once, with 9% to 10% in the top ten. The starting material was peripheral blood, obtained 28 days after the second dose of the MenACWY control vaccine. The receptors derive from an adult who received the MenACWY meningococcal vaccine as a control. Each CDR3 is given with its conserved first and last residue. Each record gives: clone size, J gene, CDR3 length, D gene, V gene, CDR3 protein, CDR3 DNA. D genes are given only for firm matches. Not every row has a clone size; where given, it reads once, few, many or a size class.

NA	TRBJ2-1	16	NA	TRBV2	CASSPRRGTLGNEQFF	TGTGCCAGCAGCCCCCGACGCGGGACCTTAGGCAATGAGCAGTTCTTC
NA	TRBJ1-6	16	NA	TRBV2	CASSGVGGFDNSPLHF	TGTGCCAGCAGTGGGGTGGGAGGGTTCGATAATTCACCCCTCCACTTT
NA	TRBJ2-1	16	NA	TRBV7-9	CASSLEQGRSYNEQFF	TGTGCCAGCAGCTTAGAACAGGGCCGTTCCTACAATGAGCAGTTCTTC
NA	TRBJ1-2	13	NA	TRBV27	CASSGGVRYGYTF	TGTGCCAGCAGTGGGGGGGTTAGGTATGGCTACACCTTC
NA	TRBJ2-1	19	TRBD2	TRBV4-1	CASSQMGLAGGPEYNEQFF	TGCGCCAGCAGCCAAATGGGACTAGCGGGGGGGCCGGAGTACAATGAGCAGTTCTTC
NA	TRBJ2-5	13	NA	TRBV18	CASSTLGEETQYF	TGTGCCAGCTCCACACTAGGGGAAGAGACCCAGTACTTC
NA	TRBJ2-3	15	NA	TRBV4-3	CASSRGEGPTDTQYF	TGCGCCAGCAGCCGAGGAGAGGGACCCACAGATACGCAGTATTTT
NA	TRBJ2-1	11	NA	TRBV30	CAWSRGKEQFF	TGTGCCTGGAGTAGGGGGAAAGAGCAGTTCTTC
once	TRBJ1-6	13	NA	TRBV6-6	CASLRGKDSPLHF	TGTGCCAGCCTTAGGGGTAAGGATTCACCCCTCCACTTT
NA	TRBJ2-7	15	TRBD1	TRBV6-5	CASSHRGQGANEQYF	TGTGCCAGCAGTCACCGGGGACAGGGGGCGAACGAGCAGTACTTC
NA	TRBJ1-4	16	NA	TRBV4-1	CASSQRYRATNEKLFF	TGCGCCAGCAGCCAGCGGTACAGAGCAACTAATGAAAAACTGTTTTTT
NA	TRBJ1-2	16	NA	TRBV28	CASSLLGGLLNYGYTF	TGTGCCAGCAGTTTACTCGGGGGCCTACTTAACTATGGCTACACCTTC
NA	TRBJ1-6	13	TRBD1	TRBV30	CAWSSTGNSPLHF	TGTGCCTGGAGTTCGACAGGGAACTCACCCCTCCACTTT
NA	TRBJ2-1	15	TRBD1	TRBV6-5	CASSSGTGPYNEQFF	TGTGCCAGCAGCTCCGGGACAGGCCCCTACAATGAGCAGTTCTTC
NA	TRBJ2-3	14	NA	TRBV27	CASKGGLAADTQYF	TGTGCCAGCAAGGGGGGTTTGGCGGCAGATACGCAGTATTTT
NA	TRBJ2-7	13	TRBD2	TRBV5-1	CASRTSGGYEQYF	TGCGCCAGCAGAACTAGCGGGGGTTACGAGCAGTACTTC
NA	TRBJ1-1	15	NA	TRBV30	CAWSTRLSRDTEAFF	TGTGCCTGGAGTACCCGGTTGTCGAGGGACACTGAAGCTTTCTTT
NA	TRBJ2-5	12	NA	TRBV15	CATSSDSETQYF	TGTGCCACCAGCAGCGACTCGGAGACCCAGTACTTC
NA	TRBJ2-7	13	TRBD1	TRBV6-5	CASRDRGTYEQYF	TGTGCCAGCAGGGACAGGGGAACCTACGAGCAGTACTTC
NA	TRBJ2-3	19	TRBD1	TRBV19	CASSPRPSGTELRTDTQYF	TGTGCCAGTAGTCCCCGCCCCTCCGGGACAGAGCTGCGCACAGATACGCAGTATTTT
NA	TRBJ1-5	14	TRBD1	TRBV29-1	CSVGGDRNNQPQHF	TGCAGCGTTGGGGGGGACAGGAATAATCAGCCCCAGCATTTT
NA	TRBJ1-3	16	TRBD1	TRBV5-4	CASSLERQGRGNTIYF	TGTGCCAGCAGCTTGGAAAGACAGGGAAGAGGAAACACCATATATTTT
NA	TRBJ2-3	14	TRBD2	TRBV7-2	CASSLDGRGDTQYF	TGTGCCAGCAGCTTAGATGGGAGGGGAGATACGCAGTATTTT
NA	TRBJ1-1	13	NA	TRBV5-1	CASSLDVNTEAFF	TGCGCCAGCAGCTTGGACGTGAACACTGAAGCTTTCTTT
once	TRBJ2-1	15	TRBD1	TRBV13	CASSFENRGRGEQFF	TGTGCCAGCAGCTTTGAAAACAGGGGGCGCGGTGAGCAGTTCTTC
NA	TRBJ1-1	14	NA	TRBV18	CASSPDRSSTEAFF	TGTGCCAGCTCACCAGACAGGTCGAGCACTGAAGCTTTCTTT
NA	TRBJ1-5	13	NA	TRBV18	CASSPQEDQPQHF	TGTGCCAGCTCACCACAGGAGGATCAGCCCCAGCATTTT
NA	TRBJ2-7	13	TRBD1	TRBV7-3	CASSFTTGGEKYF	TGTGCCAGCAGCTTCACCACAGGGGGCGAAAAGTACTTC
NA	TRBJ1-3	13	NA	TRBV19	CASSDSSGNTIYF	TGTGCCAGTAGTGACAGTTCTGGAAACACCATATATTTT
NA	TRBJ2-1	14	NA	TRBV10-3	CAIRTVGGEPEQFF	TGTGCCATCAGGACAGTAGGAGGGGAACCCGAGCAGTTCTTC
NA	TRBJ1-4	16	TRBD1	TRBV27	CASSLTGGTSNEKLFF	TGTGCCAGCAGTTTGACAGGGGGCACCTCTAATGAAAAACTGTTTTTT